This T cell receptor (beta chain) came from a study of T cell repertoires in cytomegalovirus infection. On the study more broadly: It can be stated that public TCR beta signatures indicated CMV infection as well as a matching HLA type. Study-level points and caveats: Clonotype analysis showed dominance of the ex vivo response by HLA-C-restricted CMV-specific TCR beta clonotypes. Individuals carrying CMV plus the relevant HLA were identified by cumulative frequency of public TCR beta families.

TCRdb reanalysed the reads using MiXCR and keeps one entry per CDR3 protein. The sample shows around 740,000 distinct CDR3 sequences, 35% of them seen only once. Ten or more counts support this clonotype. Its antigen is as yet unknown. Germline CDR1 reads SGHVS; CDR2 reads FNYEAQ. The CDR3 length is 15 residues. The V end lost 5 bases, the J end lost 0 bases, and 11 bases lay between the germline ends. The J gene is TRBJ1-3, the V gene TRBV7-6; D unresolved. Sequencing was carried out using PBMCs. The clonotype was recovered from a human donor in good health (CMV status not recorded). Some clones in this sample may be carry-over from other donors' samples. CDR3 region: CASSVFENSGNTIYF. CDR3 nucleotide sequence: TGTGCCAGCAGCGTCTTCGAGAACTCTGGAAACACCATATATTTT.